This entry lists 21 T cell receptor beta chains sequenced from one sample in a study of blood T cells in healthy people across ages (dated by TCRdb to about 2015). To prepare the library, 5' RACE was applied. Sequencing took place on an Illumina HiSeq 2500. The second PCR ran for about 7 to 11 cycles and used a J-beta primer mix along with a sample-barcoded 5' primer. TCRdb trimmed public reads at Q25 via fastp, called clones via MiXCR and kept in-frame beta chains. Every CDR3 protein is listed once, alongside the most common genes and DNA of its rows. The sample records some 730,000 distinct CDR3 sequences, around a fifth of which are singletons. The ten biggest clones cover roughly 22% of the sample. The sample comprised blood. These receptors came from an older man in good health.

This clonotype was counted between two and nine times. This sequence joins TRBV7-9 and TRBJ1-1, with D hard to call. The CDR3 consists of 13 residues. Germline-derived CDR1 and CDR2 are SEHNR and FQNEAQ (reference sequence). The V and J ends lost 3 bases and 4 bases respectively, with 9 bases between them. CDR3 DNA sequence: TGTGCCAGCAGCTTCCCTCGGGGCACTGAAGCTTTCTTT. Amino acid sequence: CASSFPRGTEAFF.

This clonotype was observed a handful of times. V is TRBV6-2 or TRBV6-3 and J is TRBJ2-1; 10 bases map to TRBD1. CDR1 and CDR2 (germline): MNHEY, SVGEGT. The CDR3 spans 12 residues. J gave up 9 bases and V 6 bases, and 2 bases lay outside the gene matches. CDR3 nucleotide sequence: TGTGCCAGCAGGACAGGGGGCAGTGAGCAGTTCTTC. It specifies CASRTGGSEQFF.

The chain joins TRBV7-9 to TRBJ2-1; TRBD1 matches 12 bases. Trimming took 3 bases from V and 7 from J; bases not matched to a gene: 10. The CDR3 consists of 17 residues. Germline-derived CDR1 and CDR2 are SEHNR and FQNEAQ (reference sequence). CDR3 nucleotide sequence: TGTGCCAGCAGCTTGAAGGGGGGACAGGGGGCTGAAAATGAGCAGTTCTTC. This codes for CASSLKGGQGAENEQFF.

Turning to this clonotype: Compared with germline, one end of the junction differs, possibly owing to a read error. The V gene is TRBV12-3 or TRBV12-4, the J gene TRBJ2-2; D gene unclear. This CDR3 is 14 amino acids long. The CDR3 nucleotides are TGTGCCTGCAGTCTCGGCCTAAACACCGGGGAGCTGTTTTTT. As protein: CACSLGLNTGELFF.

The V call is TRBV7-2, the J call TRBJ1-2; weak D call: TRBD1 (5 bases). The V gene lost 3 bases and the J gene lost 2 bases, with 10 bases spanning the gap. The CDR3 is made up of 14 amino acids. Per the germline V gene, CDR1 is SGHTA and CDR2 is FQGNSA. CDR3 in amino acids: CASSLNRQNYGYTF. CDR3 in DNA: TGTGCCAGCAGCTTGAATAGACAGAACTATGGCTACACCTTC.

This clonotype appeared a few times. V gene TRBV3-1 combines with J gene TRBJ1-3; a possible D gene is TRBD1 (6 bases). CDR1 is LGHDT and CDR2 is YNNKEL in the germline V gene (reference sequence). The ends were cut back, 2 bases at V and 8 bases at J, with 16 bases in the middle. The CDR3 length is 15 residues. The CDR3 DNA sequence: TGTGCCAGCAGCCAACTACAGGGAGGTCGGGACACCATATATTTT. It translates to CASSQLQGGRDTIYF.

As for this clonotype: One junction end disagrees with the germline gene, perhaps due to a read error. The CDR3 DNA reads as TGTGCCAGCAGCTTTGGACGCCCGAACGCCGGGGAGCTGTTTTTT. Its translation: CASSFGRPNAGELFF. The rearrangement links TRBV11-3 to TRBJ2-2, with D unclear. Germline CDR1 and CDR2: SGHNT and YENEEA. The CDR3 extends over 15 amino acids.

This chain links TRBV27 with TRBJ2-7; no clear D gene. This CDR3 contains 15 residues. Trimming stripped 3 bases from V and 5 bases from J, with 17 bases between. Looked up from germline, CDR1 is MNHEY and CDR2 is SMNVEV (reference sequence). This chain's CDR3 is CASSFRTRTYDEQYF. The CDR3 coding sequence is TGTGCCAGCAGTTTCCGGACGCGAACTTACGACGAGCAGTACTTC.

This clonotype was picked up a small number of times. This chain links TRBV29-1 with TRBJ1-1; TRBD1 agrees at 9 bases. Germline CDR1 SQVTM, CDR2 ANQGSEA. This CDR3 is 13 amino acids long. Losses at the gene ends were 1 base for V and 5 bases for J; bases not matched to a gene: 2. DNA for the CDR3: TGCAGCGTTGAAGGGACAGGGGTTACTGAAGCTTTCTTT. Translating it yields CSVEGTGVTEAFF. The full variable domain, with the rest looked up from reference TRBV29-1 and TRBJ1-1, is SAVISQKPSRDICQRGTSLTIQCQVDSQVTMMFWYRQQPGQSLTLIATANQGSEATYESGFVIDKFPISRPNLTFSTLTVSNMSPEDSSIYLCSVEGTGVTEAFFGQGTRLTVV.

The gene calls are TRBV20-1 and TRBJ2-2, with D perhaps matching TRBD2 (6 bases). The CDR3 length is 15 residues. V was clipped by 5 bases and J by 7 bases, with 20 bases between them. Germline V gene lookup returns CDR1 DFQATT and CDR2 SNEGSKA (reference sequence). In nucleotides, the CDR3 is TGCAGTGCTGCCCCCCGGGGGAGATTACTCGGGGAGCTGTTTTTT. Translating it yields CSAAPRGRLLGELFF.

A few counts support this clonotype. This sequence joins TRBV6-2 or TRBV6-3 and TRBJ2-5; D tentatively fits TRBD1 or TRBD2 (5 bases each). The J call could be wrong; TRBJ2-7 is a better fit for the DNA end. The CDR3 runs to 14 residues. Germline values: CDR1 MNHEY, CDR2 SVGEGT. CDR3 sequence reads: CASSYSRGTYEQYV. The CDR3 nucleotides read TGTGCCAGCAGTTACTCGAGGGGAACCTACGAGCAGTACGTC.

This clonotype was observed a few times. The V and J genes are TRBV4-1 and TRBJ2-2, with D possibly matching TRBD2 (5 bases). The CDR3 runs to 16 residues. The ends were cut back, 1 base at V and 3 bases at J, with 12 bases in the middle. In germline, CDR1 is MGHRA, CDR2 YSYEKL. CDR3 sequence: CASSQGGRRHTGELFF. DNA of the CDR3: TGCGCCAGCAGCCAAGGTGGGAGAAGGCACACCGGGGAGCTGTTTTTT.

V and J are TRBV6-5 and TRBJ2-5, with 10 bases fitting TRBD2. The germline gives CDR1 MNHEY, CDR2 SVGAGI. V trimming: 2 bases; J trimming: 11 bases; junction bases outside the gene matches: 11. This CDR3 has 15 amino acids. The CDR3 DNA follows: TGTGCCAGCAGTTACGTAAGCGGGGGGGCGAAAGAGCAGTACTTC. Its translation: CASSYVSGGAKEQYF.

There are a few counts of this clonotype. The V gene is TRBV6-5, the J gene TRBJ1-1; D ambiguous. The CDR3 has 13 residues. The germline V gene has CDR1 MNHEY and CDR2 SVGAGI. V was clipped by 0 bases and J by 2 bases, with 4 bases between them. The CDR3 sequence is CASSYSFNTEAFF. CDR3 nucleotide sequence: TGTGCCAGCAGTTACTCTTTCAACACTGAAGCTTTCTTT.

In this sample, this clonotype turned up a few times. This chain joins TRBV6-6 and TRBJ1-1; 8 positions match TRBD1. After removal of 2 bases from V and 4 bases from J, the junction contained 9 bases not matched to a gene. The CDR3 is made up of 16 amino acids. Germline V gene sequence: CDR1 MNHNY, CDR2 SVGAGI (reference sequence). In DNA form, the CDR3 reads TGTGCCAGCAGTTACAGAGGCGGGCAGGGGGCCACTGAAGCTTTCTTT. Its translation is CASSYRGGQGATEAFF.

The rearrangement links TRBV29-1 to TRBJ2-5, with TRBD1 as a possible D gene (5 bases). Germline CDR1 is SQVTM and CDR2 is ANQGSEA. V lost 3 bases and J 5 bases, leaving 13 bases between the germline ends. CDR3 length: 13 residues. The CDR3 loop reads CSVDRVLGETQYF. CDR3 nucleotides: TGCAGCGTTGACAGGGTTCTGGGGGAGACCCAGTACTTC. Drawing the rest from reference TRBV29-1 and TRBJ2-5, the complete variable domain is SAVISQKPSRDICQRGTSLTIQCQVDSQVTMMFWYRQQPGQSLTLIATANQGSEATYESGFVIDKFPISRPNLTFSTLTVSNMSPEDSSIYLCSVDRVLGETQYFGPGTRLLVL.

This clonotype was observed at least ten times. The V gene is TRBV12-3 or TRBV12-4, the J gene TRBJ2-2; TRBD1 matches at 8 bases. The junction had 2 bases not matched to a gene; V was cut back by 3 bases and J by 2 bases. CDR3 length: 15 amino acids. The CDR3 sequence is CASSLQGANTGELFF. The CDR3, as DNA: TGTGCCAGCAGTTTGCAGGGGGCCAACACCGGGGAGCTGTTTTTT.

This clonotype was seen a handful of times. V is TRBV7-2 and J is TRBJ1-6, with D perhaps matching TRBD1 (5 bases). Deletions cut 1 base from V and 4 bases from J, with 11 bases between. Germline lookup yields CDR1 SGHTA and CDR2 FQGNSA. The CDR3 contains 16 residues. CDR3 amino acids: CASSLGGTAYNSPLHF. The CDR3 coding sequence is TGTGCCAGCAGCTTAGGGGGGACGGCGTATAATTCACCCCTCCACTTT.

The chain employs TRBV7-2 and TRBJ2-2; either TRBD1 or TRBD2 may supply D (5 bases each). The length of the CDR3 is 15 residues. In germline, CDR1 is SGHTA, CDR2 FQGNSA. V was shortened by 3 bases and J by 6 bases, with 14 bases between the two germline ends. The DNA of the CDR3 is TGTGCCAGCAGCTTGACCGGGACCACCCCCGGGGAGCTGTTTTTT. Its protein product is CASSLTGTTPGELFF.

The V and J genes are TRBV29-1 and TRBJ1-4; TRBD1 is a possible D gene (5 bases). Germline V gene sequence: CDR1 SQVTM, CDR2 ANQGSEA. This CDR3 has 12 amino acids. Deletions cut 6 bases from V and 5 bases from J, with 10 bases between. CDR3 DNA: TGCAGCGTCAAGGAGGGGAATGAAAAACTGTTTTTT. Translated: CSVKEGNEKLFF.

V and J are TRBV6-1 and TRBJ1-4; a possible D gene is TRBD1 (6 bases). The CDR3 runs 19 residues. CDR1 and CDR2 from the germline V gene are MNHNS and SASEGT. V was shortened by 2 bases and J by 3 bases, with 22 bases between the two germline ends. CDR3 sequence: CASSEKTRARTASNEKLFF. CDR3 sequence (DNA): TGTGCCAGCAGTGAAAAGACCAGGGCGAGGACAGCCTCTAATGAAAAACTGTTTTTT.